This record covers a single T cell receptor (beta chain). Its antigen is unidentified. V was cut by 4 bases and J by 4 bases, with 10 bases left in between. This CDR3 is built from 13 residues. The V gene's germline CDR1 is SGHTA and CDR2 FQGTGA. Ophthalmopathy donors showed moderate-to-severe activity, CAS ≥3, NOSPECS ≥4 and a duration under 3 months. Amplified material comprised TCR beta CDR3 regions derived from RNA transcripts. An initial RT-PCR round employing HTBI primers preceded a second-round multiplex PCR. TCRdb reprocessed the multiplex PCR reads via MiXCR and lists one record per CDR3 protein. The sample lists about 180,000 distinct CDR3 sequences; roughly 37% were seen once. This record comes from a study of Graves' ophthalmopathy and Graves' hyperthyroidism. Study conclusions and caveats: Blood also harbored most expanded thyroid clonotypes above 0.001 frequency. At about 69% sensitivity and approximately 72% specificity, the model predicted progression of the ophthalmopathy.

The sample comprised peripheral blood. This TCR derives from a woman in her thirties or forties with Graves' ophthalmopathy. The chain is built from TRBV7-3 and TRBJ1-1; tentatively, D is TRBD1 (6 bases). The CDR3 protein is CASSWGARTEAFF. CDR3 nucleotides: TGTGCCAGCAGCTGGGGGGCACGCACTGAAGCTTTCTTT.